This TCR beta chain emerged from a study of blood T cell repertoires in COVID-19 (dated by TCRdb to between 2020 and 2021). The study in broad terms: The collaborator samples originated in the United States, Italy and Spain and spanned the acute and convalescent phases of COVID-19. Samples came from the ongoing ImmuneRACE study (first 160 participants) plus 1,254 subjects from 6 global collaborators. Where HLA class I and class II types were available, the types were taken from metadata supplied by the sample provider, not from assay-based typing. Nearly every sample came with metadata listing a de-identified subject ID, COVID-19 status, age in years and sex. The prospective study material was composed of cDNA or gDNA derived from T cells, B-cell-depleted T cells, or PBMCs. The repertoires were released in a freely available public database intended as a resource for research on the immune response to SARS-CoV-2. The dataset comprised deeply sampled blood TCRbeta repertoires from subjects exposed to, actively infected with, or recovered from COVID-19.

This clone turned up a few times. This receptor's antigen is unknown. No quality values exist for individual bases; no much larger clone is one base distant. The germline V gene encodes CDR1 WSHSY and CDR2 SAAADI. V drops 6 bases and J drops 0 bases, leaving 12 bases in between. From cysteine to phenylalanine, the CDR3 is 15 amino acids long. Only CDR3 DNA remains: 45 bases, in frame from the first base. Enrolling through a virtual design, the prospective study's participants ranged in age from about 18 to 89 years and lived across 20 to 25 United States geographic areas. In the prospective study, participants were assigned to cohorts based on the clinical history participants reported in a screening survey and a study questionnaire. Recovered participants in ImmuneRACE Cohort 3 were defined by two consecutive negative NP/OP PCR tests, clearance by a healthcare professional, or resolution of symptoms. In the prospective study, whole blood, serum and a nasopharyngeal or oropharyngeal swab were collected from each participant by mobile phlebotomists. Prospective study participants could optionally give additional blood draws and questionnaires over an approximately two-month period. Prospective study blood samples were shipped either frozen or at room temperature before DNA extraction.

TCRbeta CDR3 regions were amplified from genomic DNA using the immunoSEQ Assay, a bias-controlled multiplex PCR. The paper's data handling went like this. Within the assay, amplification of reference gene primers was used to estimate how many nucleated cells each sample contained. Sequence reads were collapsed and filtered to measure the absolute abundance of every unique TCRbeta CDR3 rearrangement. For each sample, productive Simpson clonality was calculated by taking the square root of Simpson's diversity index across productive rearrangements. TCRdb's version of the immuneACCESS table is confined to in-frame rearrangements and falls short of the full clone set. An unresolved V gene accounts for under half of the shortfall where checked; the remainder is of unknown origin. V, J and clone size are those of that table, while D and trimming were read from the DNA. The table for this sample lists 300,000 to 350,000 clones; roughly 87% of them were counted only once. Roughly 1% of the sample lies in the top ten.

General findings and caveats noted by the study authors: The amount of clinical and demographic metadata varied by source and participant and was provided uncurated.

The sequenced material came from PBMCs or T cells enriched from blood (not recorded which). This sequence was found in a woman aged 30 to 39 who had recovered from COVID-19. The chain links TRBV10-2 with TRBJ2-4; the best D guess is TRBD2, with 5 bases matching. CDR3 region: CASRGFGVAKNIQYF. DNA sequence: TGCGCCAGCAGAGGGTTCGGGGTAGCCAAAAACATTCAGTACTTC.